One and the same sample provided the 20 T cell receptor beta chains below, sequenced in a study of human T cells and chemical hapten exposure (dated by TCRdb to about 2021). The library was obtained by RACE. Reads for this sample came from a NextSeq 500. Using fastp trimming at Q25 and MiXCR clonotype assembly, TCRdb reanalyzed the public sequencing data and kept in-frame beta chains. Rows merge per CDR3 protein into single entries with the most common DNA and genes. In this sample the table shows 300,000 to 350,000 distinct CDR3 sequences, roughly 6.9% of which occur a single time. The ten largest clones capture less than 10% of the sample. This specimen's time point label, interpreted: patch test 1, 2 weeks after DPC sensitization. Per the publication, the treatment or condition label means: therapeutic diphenylcyclopropenone sensitization with weekly scalp DPC. The sample consisted of whole blood, taken in connection with sensitization to the hapten diphenylcyclopropenone (DPC). The receptors were gathered from a woman aged 18-29 years with alopecia areata. Some clones in this sample may be carry-over from other donors' samples.

J is TRBJ2-7 and V is TRBV7-6; tentatively, D is TRBD1 (5 bases). This CDR3 has 13 residues. The V and J ends lost 3 bases and 4 bases respectively, with 10 bases between them. Germline loops: CDR1 SGHVS, CDR2 FNYEAQ. DNA of the CDR3: TGTGCCAGCAGCTTGAATCGACAGTACGAGCAGTACTTC. It encodes CASSLNRQYEQYF.

This clonotype turned up a few times. The chain carries TRBV5-4 and TRBJ2-5; 8 bases fit TRBD2. The CDR3 is 15 residues long. Unmatched junction bases numbered 9, after V lost 4 bases and J lost 4 bases. The germline CDR1 and CDR2 sequences are SGHNT and YYREEE (reference sequence). The CDR3 bases are TGTGCCAGCAGCCCGCCGGGGGGGCGCAGAGAGACCCAGTACTTC. This codes for CASSPPGGRRETQYF.

This clonotype appeared many times. The V call is TRBV13, the J call TRBJ1-2, with TRBD1 matching over 8 bases. Trimming cost V 2 bases and J 4 bases; bases outside gene matches: 12. The CDR3 has 17 residues. Germline V CDR1 and CDR2: PRHDT, FYEKMQ (reference sequence). CDR3 sequence (DNA): TGTGCCAGCAGCTTAAGATTCGACAGGGGACATCTCTATGGCTACACCTTC. As protein: CASSLRFDRGHLYGYTF.

In this sample, this clonotype turned up a few times. V is TRBV23-1 and J is TRBJ2-2; weak D call: TRBD2 (7 bases). TRBV23-1 is recorded as an ORF, its role being uncertain. The CDR3 totals 17 residues. V dropped 0 bases and J dropped 3 bases, with 14 bases sitting between them. This CDR3 is CASSQSSAGADTGELFF. The DNA for the CDR3 is TGCGCCAGCAGTCAATCTTCCGCGGGGGCCGACACCGGGGAGCTGTTTTTT.

At least ten counts were recorded for this clonotype. This chain connects TRBV7-9 to TRBJ1-2; perhaps TRBD1 as D (6 bases). CDR1 is SEHNR, CDR2 FQNEAQ, per germline (reference sequence). The V end lost 1 base, the J end lost 4 bases, and 22 bases lay between the germline ends. The length of the CDR3 is 18 residues. The CDR3 region has the DNA TGTGCCAGCAGCTTAGGTGTTTTGGTGGGGCAGGGGCCCTATGGCTACACCTTC. The encoded protein is CASSLGVLVGQGPYGYTF.

This rearrangement joins TRBV20-1 to TRBJ1-5, with D hard to call. V was pared by 0 bases and J by 2 bases, with 8 bases between. The CDR3 consists of 14 residues. Germline V gene lookup returns CDR1 DFQATT and CDR2 SNEGSKA (reference sequence). The CDR3 DNA is TGCAGTGCTAGAGAAGGGAACGGCAATCAGCCCCAGCATTTT. Translated: CSAREGNGNQPQHF.

This clonotype was counted a few times. The chain is built from TRBV29-1 and TRBJ2-2, with 8 bases fitting TRBD2. V was clipped by 3 bases and J by 4 bases; unmatched bases: 10. The CDR3 is made up of 16 amino acids. Germline V CDR1 and CDR2: SQVTM, ANQGSEA. The CDR3 DNA reads TGCAGCGTTGACGCCCCCGGGGGGGGTGGCACCGGGGAGCTGTTTTTT. The encoded protein is CSVDAPGGGGTGELFF.

The chain has TRBV7-9 and TRBJ2-3, with TRBD2 as a possible D gene (6 bases). This CDR3 contains 15 residues. The ends were cut back, 7 bases at V and 1 base at J, with 15 bases in the middle. Germline V gene lookup returns CDR1 SEHNR and CDR2 FQNEAQ (reference sequence). CDR3 region: CASKLGTGGTDTQYF. CDR3 bases: TGTGCCAGCAAGTTAGGAACGGGGGGCACAGATACGCAGTATTTT.

This sequence joins TRBV5-1 and TRBJ2-7, with 8 bases aligning to TRBD1. The germline CDR1 and CDR2 sequences are SGHRS and YFSETQ. Trimming at V came to 0 bases and at J to 5 bases, leaving 13 bases not matched to a gene. This CDR3 is built from 17 residues. This CDR3 is CASSLVSRSDRVHEQYF. As DNA, the CDR3 is TGCGCCAGCAGCTTGGTCTCTAGATCGGACAGGGTCCACGAGCAGTACTTC.

The rearrangement links TRBV9 to TRBJ2-2; TRBD1 is a possible D gene (5 bases). Germline assignment: CDR1 SGDLS and CDR2 YYNGEE. The CDR3 sequence is 13 residues long. Between the trimmed V and J ends, which lost 1 base and 7 bases, there was a span of 8 bases. Here the CDR3 reads CASSVRGDGELFF. CDR3 nucleotides: TGTGCCAGCAGCGTAAGGGGCGACGGGGAGCTGTTTTTT. The full variable domain, in which reference TRBV9 and TRBJ2-2 provide the parts outside the CDR3, is DSGVTQTPKHLITATGQRVTLRCSPRSGDLSVYWYQQSLDQGLQFLIQYYNGEERAKGNILERFSAQQFPDLHSELNLSSLELGDSALYFCASSVRGDGELFFGEGSRLTVL.

Regarding this clonotype: A read error may explain this, as a much larger clone is one base away. It is likely a read error, because the conserved phenylalanine at the end of the CDR3 is missing. V is TRBV6-5 and J is TRBJ2-3; possible D gene TRBD2, 6 bases. Germline V gives CDR1 MNHEY, CDR2 SVGAGI. Trimming stripped 5 bases from V and 2 bases from J, with 11 bases between. The CDR3 is 14 amino acids. The CDR3 protein is CASSPDYSTDTQYY. For the CDR3, the DNA is TGTGCCAGCAGTCCGGACTATTCCACAGATACGCAGTATTAT.

This clonotype appeared many times. The rearrangement links TRBV5-5 to TRBJ1-3, with D possibly TRBD1 on 6 matching bases. This CDR3 has 15 amino acids. CDR1 SGHKS and CDR2 YYEKEE come from the germline V gene (reference sequence). V gave up 4 bases and J gave up 0 bases, with 11 bases separating them. CDR3 bases: TGTGCCAGCAGCCGGGACACGGGCTCTGGAAACACCATATATTTT. This encodes CASSRDTGSGNTIYF. Drawing the rest from reference TRBV5-5 and TRBJ1-3, the complete variable domain is DAGVTQSPTHLIKTRGQQVTLRCSPISGHKSVSWYQQVLGQGPQFIFQYYEKEERGRGNFPDRFSARQFPNYSSELNVNALLLGDSALYLCASSRDTGSGNTIYFGEGSWLTVV.

In this sample, this clonotype turned up a few times. The chain links TRBV6-2 or TRBV6-3 to TRBJ1-2; 7 bases match TRBD1. CDR3 length: 15 amino acids. V shed 6 bases and J 1 base; nucleotides not matched to a gene: 8. Germline CDR1 and CDR2: MNHEY and SVGEGT. CDR3 bases: TGTGCCAGCAGGACAGGGAGCGGGAATAACTATGGCTACACCTTC. Translating it yields CASRTGSGNNYGYTF.

This clonotype was counted between two and nine times. The chain employs TRBV5-4 and TRBJ1-2; tentatively, D is TRBD1 (6 bases). The germline gives CDR1 SGHNT, CDR2 YYREEE (reference sequence). The CDR3 loop spans 13 amino acids. Trimming removed 0 bases from V and 8 bases from J, with 11 bases in between. CDR3 sequence: CASSLVGGQGYTF. CDR3 nucleotides: TGTGCCAGCAGCTTGGTCGGGGGCCAAGGCTACACCTTC.

The sample holds a few counts of this clonotype. The J gene is TRBJ2-1, the V gene TRBV5-1, with a weak D call TRBD2 (7 bases). Looked up from germline, CDR1 is SGHRS and CDR2 is YFSETQ. This CDR3 region has 15 residues. With 2 bases removed from V and 2 bases from J, the gap between germline ends came to 11 bases. The CDR3 DNA is TGCGCCAGCAGCTTCGAGGGGGGGCCCTACAATGAGCAGTTCTTC. It encodes CASSFEGGPYNEQFF.

The rearrangement uses TRBV4-3 and TRBJ1-2; unclear D gene. Per the germline V gene, CDR1 is LGHNA and CDR2 is YSLEER. The CDR3 covers 13 residues. V lost 0 bases and J lost 8, with 10 bases in between. CDR3 region: CASSQEGPDGYTF. As DNA, the CDR3 is TGCGCCAGCAGCCAAGAAGGGCCTGACGGCTACACCTTC.

This clonotype was observed a few times. This chain links TRBV28 with TRBJ1-1; 9 bases map to TRBD1. The CDR3 consists of 14 residues. Germline CDR1 reads MDHEN; CDR2 reads SYDVKM. The V gene end was trimmed by 4 bases and the J gene end by 6 bases; junction bases not matched to a gene: 6. CDR3 protein: CASSSGQGSSEAFF. The CDR3 nucleotides read TGTGCCAGCAGTTCGGGACAGGGATCGTCTGAAGCTTTCTTT.

This clonotype has at least ten counts. The gene calls are TRBV13 and TRBJ2-1; no definite D call. V lost 2 bases to trimming and J lost 0 bases, with 8 bases between them. This CDR3 has 15 amino acids. Germline-derived CDR1 and CDR2 are PRHDT and FYEKMQ (reference sequence). CDR3 in DNA: TGTGCCAGCAGCTTACGGGTCAGCTCCTACAATGAGCAGTTCTTC. This gives the protein CASSLRVSSYNEQFF.

This clonotype occurred a few times. The chain joins TRBV5-4 to TRBJ2-2; TRBD2 matches at 8 bases. The CDR3 totals 16 residues. V was pared by 0 bases and J by 6 bases, with 7 bases of the junction left unmatched. Germline CDR1 SGHNT, CDR2 YYREEE (reference sequence). The CDR3 coding sequence is TGTGCCAGCAGCTTGGGTCGGACTAGCCCCGCCGGGGAGCTGTTTTTT. Translated: CASSLGRTSPAGELFF. Supplemented by reference TRBV5-4 and TRBJ2-2, the full variable domain reads ETGVTQSPTHLIKTRGQQVTLRCSSQSGHNTVSWYQQALGQGPQFIFQYYREEENGRGNFPPRFSGLQFPNYSSELNVNALELDDSALYLCASSLGRTSPAGELFFGEGSRLTVL.

The V gene is TRBV7-2, the J gene TRBJ1-5; D might be TRBD1 (5 bases). CDR1 and CDR2 (germline): SGHTA, FQGNSA. V lost 1 base, J lost 7 bases, and 14 bases lay in between. The CDR3 is made up of 15 amino acids. CDR3 loop: CASSLGKGIYQPQHF. CDR3 bases: TGTGCCAGCAGCTTAGGAAAGGGGATCTACCAGCCCCAGCATTTT.